Following are 25 T cell receptor beta chains from one sample sequenced in a study of T cell changes during pregnancy in multiple sclerosis. Clones were read by immunoSEQ multiplex PCR, and TCRdb kept only the in-frame ones, dropping some. The sample records about 83,000 clones, around 90% being singletons. This specimen was PBMCs, taken in the first trimester of pregnancy. The source of these receptors is a female donor in good health, serving as a control in a pregnancy study. Some clones in this sample may be carry-over from other donors' samples.

The J gene is TRBJ2-1, the V gene TRBV28, with D perhaps matching TRBD2 (7 bases). Germline CDR1 is MDHEN and CDR2 is SYDVKM. The V end lost 6 bases, the J end lost 4 bases, and 13 bases lay between the germline ends. This CDR3 has 14 residues. As DNA, the CDR3 is TGTGCCAGCAGCCACCGGGGGGCATACAATGAGCAGTTCTTC. Translation gives CASSHRGAYNEQFF.

The rearrangement links TRBV6-1 to TRBJ1-5, with 7 bases identical to TRBD1. This CDR3 contains 15 residues. From germline, CDR1 is MNHNS and CDR2 SASEGT. The V segment lost 4 bases and the J segment 1 base; nucleotides outside the gene matches: 4. The CDR3 spells CASSGQGGSNQPQHF. The CDR3 bases are TGTGCCAGCAGTGGACAGGGAGGAAGCAATCAGCCCCAGCATTTT.

The gene calls are TRBV5-1 and TRBJ1-5; D not certain. The CDR3 consists of 13 residues. The V gene's germline CDR1 is SGHRS and CDR2 YFSETQ. V lost 0 bases to trimming and J lost 4 bases, with 5 bases between them. The CDR3 spells CASSLDGNQPQHF. DNA of the CDR3: TGCGCCAGCAGCTTGGACGGGAATCAGCCCCAGCATTTT.

The rearrangement joins TRBV6-1 to TRBJ1-5, with 9 bases fitting TRBD1. The ends lost 2 bases at V and 2 bases at J; junction bases unmatched: 7. Germline loops: CDR1 MNHNS, CDR2 SASEGT. The CDR3 consists of 17 residues. The CDR3, as DNA: TGTGCCAGCAGTGAACCAATTGGGGACAGGGGCAATCAGCCCCAGCATTTT. This gives the protein CASSEPIGDRGNQPQHF.

The chain employs TRBV7-8 and TRBJ1-6, with D possibly TRBD1 on 5 matching bases. V was cut by 0 bases and J by 8 bases, with 8 bases left in between. Germline values: CDR1 SGHVS, CDR2 FQNEAQ. The CDR3 runs 14 residues. CDR3 nucleotides: TGTGCCAGCAGCTTAGCCGACAGTTATTCACCCCTCCACTTT. Protein sequence: CASSLADSYSPLHF.

J is TRBJ2-7 and V is TRBV6-4; 8 bases are a match to TRBD2. Germline CDR1 and CDR2: MRHNA and SNTAGT. The ends lost 2 bases at V and 3 bases at J; junction bases unmatched: 12. The CDR3 sequence is 17 residues long. CDR3 sequence (DNA): TGTGCCAGCAGTGACGCGCCGGGACTAGACGGGTTCTACGAGCAGTACTTC. As protein: CASSDAPGLDGFYEQYF.

This chain connects TRBV28 to TRBJ2-3; D may be TRBD2 (5 bases). The CDR3 loop spans 15 amino acids. V was pared by 2 bases and J by 0 bases, with 9 bases between. From germline, CDR1 is MDHEN and CDR2 SYDVKM. CDR3 coding DNA: TGTGCCAGCAGTTTAAGGGCGGGCAGCACAGATACGCAGTATTTT. Translating gives CASSLRAGSTDTQYF.

The CDR3 protein is CASSFGGRKYEQYF. The CDR3 DNA sequence: TGTGCCAGCAGTTTCGGCGGGAGAAAATACGAGCAGTACTTC. The rearrangement links TRBV28 to TRBJ2-7, with 7 bases aligning to TRBD2. V shed 3 bases, J shed 4 bases, and the junction held 6 bases outside the gene matches. The CDR3 length is 14 residues. Germline assignment: CDR1 MDHEN and CDR2 SYDVKM.

The V and J genes are TRBV6-4 and TRBJ2-3, with TRBD2 matching 9 bases. After removal of 3 bases from V and 2 bases from J, the junction contained 3 bases not matched to a gene. Germline V gives CDR1 MRHNA, CDR2 SNTAGT. This CDR3 spans 15 amino acids. For the CDR3, the DNA is TGTGCCAGCAGTGAGGGCGGGAGGGACACAGATACGCAGTATTTT. Encoded protein: CASSEGGRDTDTQYF.

The chain has TRBV14 and TRBJ1-2; no firm D call. Germline loops: CDR1 SGHDN, CDR2 FVKESK. V dropped 4 bases and J dropped 5 bases, with 20 bases sitting between them. The CDR3 extends over 16 amino acids. The CDR3 DNA follows: TGTGCCAGCAGCCGCGGACTCGATCCCAATCCTTATGGCTACACCTTC. As protein: CASSRGLDPNPYGYTF.

The rearrangement joins TRBV29-1 to TRBJ1-3, with D possibly being TRBD1 (5 bases). CDR1 is SQVTM, CDR2 ANQGSEA, per germline. CDR3 length: 12 residues. Trimming took off 7 bases at V and 4 bases at J, with 11 bases between the two ends. Here the CDR3 DNA reads TGCAGCGGATCGGGACTCGGAAACACCATATATTTT. Its translation is CSGSGLGNTIYF.

The chain recombines TRBV7-9 with TRBJ2-7, with D perhaps TRBD2 (7 bases). CDR3 length equals 13 residues. The germline V and J ends were trimmed by 5 bases and 5 bases, with 13 bases remaining between them. CDR1 is SEHNR and CDR2 is FQNEAQ in the germline V gene (reference sequence). For the CDR3, the DNA is TGTGCCAGCAGCCTCCGGGGGGCGGACGAGCAGTACTTC. This encodes CASSLRGADEQYF.

This clone was counted a single time. The genes are TRBV13 and TRBJ2-3; D unclear. V lost 2 bases, J lost 7 bases, and 7 bases lay in between. The CDR3 consists of 12 residues. Germline V gene data show CDR1 as PRHDT and CDR2 as FYEKMQ (reference sequence). The chain's CDR3 is CASSLISNTQYF. As DNA, the CDR3 is TGTGCCAGCAGCTTAATTTCAAATACGCAGTATTTT.

This chain joins TRBV10-3 and TRBJ1-1, with a weak D call TRBD1 (6 bases). Trimming removed 6 bases at V and 5 bases at J, with 16 bases between. The CDR3 is made up of 14 amino acids. Germline CDR1 is ENHRY and CDR2 is SYGVKD. Here the CDR3 reads CAISGRGQGTEAFF. The DNA for the CDR3 is TGTGCCATCAGCGGTCGGGGCCAGGGGACTGAAGCTTTCTTT.

This clone showed up just a few times. The chain couples TRBV4-2 to TRBJ1-2; TRBD1 matches 7 bases. There are 15 residues in the CDR3. V dropped 0 bases and J dropped 4; count of bases not matched to a gene: 5. Germline loops: CDR1 LGHNA, CDR2 YNFKEQ. The CDR3 loop reads CASSQEMGQTYGYTF. CDR3 sequence (DNA): TGTGCCAGCAGCCAAGAAATGGGACAGACCTATGGCTACACCTTC.

The gene calls are TRBV7-2 and TRBJ1-4, with D maybe TRBD1 (5 bases). From germline, CDR1 is SGHTA and CDR2 FQGNSA. Trimming shortened V by 4 bases and J by 4 bases, and 13 bases separated the two germline ends. The length of the CDR3 is 15 residues. The CDR3 DNA follows: TGTGCCAGCAGCTCACCGGACAAGTATAATGAAAAACTGTTTTTT. It is translated as CASSSPDKYNEKLFF.

V gene TRBV27 combines with J gene TRBJ2-3, with TRBD2 matching over 10 bases. The J segment lost 3 bases and the V segment lost 10 bases, leaving 10 bases of the junction unmatched. CDR1 is MNHEY, CDR2 SMNVEV, per germline (reference sequence). This CDR3 is 15 amino acids long. The CDR3 is CAIAISGGATDTQYF. The CDR3 DNA follows: TGTGCCATCGCAATAAGCGGGGGGGCGACAGATACGCAGTATTTT.

The chain joins TRBV20-1 to TRBJ2-7, with unresolved D. Trimming shortened V by 5 bases and J by 6 bases, and 11 bases separated the two germline ends. Germline CDR1 and CDR2: DFQATT and SNEGSKA (reference sequence). This CDR3 is 11 amino acids long. CDR3 nucleotide sequence: TGCAGTGCTCGTAGAACGTCCGAGCAGTACTTC. This gives the protein CSARRTSEQYF.

J is TRBJ1-2 and V is TRBV5-4; D gene unclear. Deletions cut 0 bases from V and 8 bases from J, with 8 bases between. This CDR3 contains 12 residues. Germline V gives CDR1 SGHNT, CDR2 YYREEE (reference sequence). CDR3 residues: CASSLGAGGYTF. The CDR3 coding sequence is TGTGCCAGCAGCTTGGGGGCTGGGGGCTACACCTTC. Looking up the rest from reference TRBV5-4 and TRBJ1-2 gives the full variable domain: ETGVTQSPTHLIKTRGQQVTLRCSSQSGHNTVSWYQQALGQGPQFIFQYYREEENGRGNFPPRFSGLQFPNYSSELNVNALELDDSALYLCASSLGAGGYTFGSGTRLTVV.

This clone was seen a single time. The J gene is TRBJ2-7, the V gene TRBV7-2; 8 bases align to TRBD1. Looked up from germline, CDR1 is SGHTA and CDR2 is FQGNSA. The CDR3 is 15 amino acids. V was pared by 4 bases and J by 3 bases, with 8 bases of the junction left unmatched. The CDR3 coding sequence is TGTGCCAGCAGCTCGGGGACAGGACCCATCTACGAGCAGTACTTC. It encodes CASSSGTGPIYEQYF.

The chain uses TRBV29-1 and TRBJ2-7; D unclear. The germline CDR1 and CDR2 sequences are SQVTM and ANQGSEA. V was trimmed by 4 bases and J by 0 bases, leaving 10 bases between them. This CDR3 contains 13 residues. CDR3 sequence (DNA): TGCAGCGTTGTAGTTGAGAACTCCTACGAGCAGTACTTC. This codes for CSVVVENSYEQYF.

This sequence joins TRBV2 and TRBJ2-1, with a tentative D call TRBD2 (5 bases). The CDR3 spans 11 residues. V shed 8 bases and J shed 7 bases, with 9 bases lying between them. Germline V gene lookup returns CDR1 SNHLY and CDR2 FYNNEI. The CDR3 loop reads CASVGENEQFF. DNA of the CDR3: TGTGCCAGCGTCGGGGAAAATGAGCAGTTCTTC.

This clone was counted a few times. The CDR3 here is CASSLPQTGNSPLHF. DNA for the CDR3: TGTGCCAGCAGTCTCCCCCAGACGGGAAATTCACCCCTCCACTTT. The chain recombines TRBV28 with TRBJ1-6; D remains ambiguous. The CDR3 is 15 residues long. Trimming took off 5 bases at V and 7 bases at J, with 15 bases between the two ends. CDR1 and CDR2 from the germline V gene are MDHEN and SYDVKM.

The gene calls are TRBV10-1 and TRBJ2-1; 9 positions agree with TRBD2. Germline-derived CDR1 and CDR2 are WNHNN and SYGVQD (reference sequence). The CDR3 spans 17 residues. Losses at the gene ends were 2 bases for V and 0 bases for J; bases not matched to a gene: 5. DNA of the CDR3: TGCGCCAGCAGTGAGACTAGCGGGCCGAGCTCCTACAATGAGCAGTTCTTC. Translated, it gives CASSETSGPSSYNEQFF.

V gene TRBV13 combines with J gene TRBJ1-1; 7 bases line up with TRBD1. Germline CDR1 is PRHDT and CDR2 is FYEKMQ (reference sequence). The CDR3 runs to 15 residues. V lost 7 bases to trimming and J lost 2 bases; unmatched junction nucleotides: 10. The CDR3 region is CASTRRSGGNTEAFF. CDR3 DNA sequence: TGTGCCAGCACTCGGCGGTCAGGGGGTAACACTGAAGCTTTCTTT.